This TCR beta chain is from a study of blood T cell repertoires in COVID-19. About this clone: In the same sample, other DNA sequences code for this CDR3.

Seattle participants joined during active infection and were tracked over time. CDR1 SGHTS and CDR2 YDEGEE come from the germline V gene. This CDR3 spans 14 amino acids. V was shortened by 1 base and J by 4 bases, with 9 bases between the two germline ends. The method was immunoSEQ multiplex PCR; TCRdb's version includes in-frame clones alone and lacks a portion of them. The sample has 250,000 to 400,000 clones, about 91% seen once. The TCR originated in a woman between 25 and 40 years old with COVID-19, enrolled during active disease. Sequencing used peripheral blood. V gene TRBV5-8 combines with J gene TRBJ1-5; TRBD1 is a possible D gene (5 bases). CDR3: CASSLRTGNQPQHF. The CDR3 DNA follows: TGTGCCAGCAGCTTGAGAACAGGTAATCAGCCCCAGCATTTT.